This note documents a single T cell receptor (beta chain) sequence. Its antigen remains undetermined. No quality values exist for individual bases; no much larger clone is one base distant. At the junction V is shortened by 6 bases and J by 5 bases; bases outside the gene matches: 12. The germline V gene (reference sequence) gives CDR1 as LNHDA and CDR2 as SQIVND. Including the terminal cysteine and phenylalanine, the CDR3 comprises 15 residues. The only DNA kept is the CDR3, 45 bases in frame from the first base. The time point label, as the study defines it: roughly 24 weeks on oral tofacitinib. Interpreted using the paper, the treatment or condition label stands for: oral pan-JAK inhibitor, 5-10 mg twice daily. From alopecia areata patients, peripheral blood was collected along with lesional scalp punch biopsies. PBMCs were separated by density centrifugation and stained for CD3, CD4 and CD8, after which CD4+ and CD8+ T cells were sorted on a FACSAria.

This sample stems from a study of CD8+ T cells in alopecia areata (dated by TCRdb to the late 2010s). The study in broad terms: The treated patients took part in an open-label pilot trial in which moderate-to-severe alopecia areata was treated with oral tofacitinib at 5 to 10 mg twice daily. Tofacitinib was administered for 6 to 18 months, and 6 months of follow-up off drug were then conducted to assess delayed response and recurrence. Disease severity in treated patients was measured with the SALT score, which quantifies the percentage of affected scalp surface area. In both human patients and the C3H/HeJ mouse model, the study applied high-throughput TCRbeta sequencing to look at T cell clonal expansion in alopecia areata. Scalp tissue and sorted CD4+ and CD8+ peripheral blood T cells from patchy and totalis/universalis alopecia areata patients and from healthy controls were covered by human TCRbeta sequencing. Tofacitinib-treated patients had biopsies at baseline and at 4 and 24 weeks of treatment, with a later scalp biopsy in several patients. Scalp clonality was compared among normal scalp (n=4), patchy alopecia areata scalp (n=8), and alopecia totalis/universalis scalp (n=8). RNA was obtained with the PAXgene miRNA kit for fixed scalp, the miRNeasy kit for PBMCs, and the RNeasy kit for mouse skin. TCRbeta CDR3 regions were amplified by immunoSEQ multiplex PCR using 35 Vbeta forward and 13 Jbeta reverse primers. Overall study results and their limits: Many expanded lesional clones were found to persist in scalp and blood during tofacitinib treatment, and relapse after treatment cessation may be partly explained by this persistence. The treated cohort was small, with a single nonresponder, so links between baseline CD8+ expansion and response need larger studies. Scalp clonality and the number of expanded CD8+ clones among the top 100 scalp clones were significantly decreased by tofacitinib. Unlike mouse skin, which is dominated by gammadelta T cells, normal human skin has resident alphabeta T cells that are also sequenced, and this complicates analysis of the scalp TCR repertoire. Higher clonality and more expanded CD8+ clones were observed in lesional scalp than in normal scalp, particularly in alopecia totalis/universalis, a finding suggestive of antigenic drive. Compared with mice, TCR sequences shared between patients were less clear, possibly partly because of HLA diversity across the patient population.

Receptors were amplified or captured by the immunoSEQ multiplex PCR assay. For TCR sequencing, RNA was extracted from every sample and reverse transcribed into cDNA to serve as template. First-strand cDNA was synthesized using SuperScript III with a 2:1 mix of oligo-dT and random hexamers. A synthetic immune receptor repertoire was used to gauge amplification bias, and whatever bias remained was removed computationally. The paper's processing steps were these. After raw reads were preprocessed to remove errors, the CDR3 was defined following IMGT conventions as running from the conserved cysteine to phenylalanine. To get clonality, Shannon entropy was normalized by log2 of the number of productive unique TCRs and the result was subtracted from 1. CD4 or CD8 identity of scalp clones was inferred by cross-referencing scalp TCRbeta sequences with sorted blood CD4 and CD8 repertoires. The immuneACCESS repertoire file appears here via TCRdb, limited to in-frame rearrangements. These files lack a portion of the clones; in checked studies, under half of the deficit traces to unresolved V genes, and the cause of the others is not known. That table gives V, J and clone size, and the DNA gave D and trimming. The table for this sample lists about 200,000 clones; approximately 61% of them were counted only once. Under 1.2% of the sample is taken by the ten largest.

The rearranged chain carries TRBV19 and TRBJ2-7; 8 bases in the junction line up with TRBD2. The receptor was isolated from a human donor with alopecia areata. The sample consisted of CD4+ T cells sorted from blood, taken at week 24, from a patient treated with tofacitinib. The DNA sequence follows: TGTGCCAGTAGCCTCCAGACTAGCGCACGGAACGAGCAGTACTTC. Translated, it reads CASSLQTSARNEQYF.